The sample holds a few counts of the clone carrying this T cell receptor beta chain. Its target is unknown. The sample belongs to a study of CD8+CD57+ T cells in acquired aplastic anemia. Study-level background: Sorted CD4+ and CD8+ cell DNA averaged roughly 3 ug. Mean read depth for CD4+ cells from healthy donors was about 9.9 million. Study results and caveats: Patients did not significantly differ from controls in CD8+ Simpson's diversity.

CDR3 and TCR beta VDJ profiling relied on genomic DNA as the template. TCRdb analysed the reads with MiXCR anew, one entry per CDR3 protein. The sample includes approximately 200,000 distinct CDR3 sequences, under 65% of them seen just once. The length of the CDR3 is 17 residues. Germline values: CDR1 DFQATT, CDR2 SNEGSKA (reference sequence). Trimming took 0 bases from V and 2 from J, leaving 18 bases between them. The chain uses TRBV20-1 and TRBJ2-3; possibly TRBD1 for D (5 bases). The source material was sorted CD4+, CD8+, or CD8+CD57+ T cells (not recorded which) from PBMCs. This clonotype was sampled from a human donor in good health. The CDR3 bases are TGCAGTGCTAGAGAGGAAGGGGCAGGGATGGACACAGATACGCAGTATTTT. Translating it yields CSAREEGAGMDTDTQYF.